This is a list of T cell receptor beta chains from one sample in a study of follicular helper T cells after annual influenza vaccination. TCRdb keeps only in-frame clones here, not all; method: immunoSEQ multiplex PCR. Among some 1,700 clones listed, roughly 84% were seen once. Sequenced material: CXCR5+ CD38- circulating T follicular helper cells from blood, taken on the day of influenza vaccination. These TCRs come from an adult who received the influenza vaccine. Each CDR3 is given with its conserved first and last residue. Fields, in order: J gene, D gene, V gene, clone size, CDR3 DNA, CDR3 protein. D genes are given only for firm matches. The size of a clone is reported for some rows only, either as once, few or many, or as a class for expanded clones.

>TRBJ1-2|-|TRBV9|-
TGTGCCAGCAGCGTAGGGCCCACGAGGCCCGGGACGGCGGCTCGCAAGGAGGGCTACACCTTC
CASSVGPTRPGTAARKEGYTF
>TRBJ2-1|-|TRBV14|-
TGTGCCAGCAGCCTCTTAGCTCTGCGGTCGAAGAATGAGCAGTTCTTC
CASSLLALRSKNEQFF
>TRBJ1-5|-|TRBV6-1|-
TGTGCCAGCAGGGAGGGCAATCAGCCCCAGCATTTT
CASREGNQPQHF
>TRBJ1-3|-|TRBV18|-
TGTGCCAGCTCACCAGCCGACAGAGGAGCTGGAAACACCATATATTTT
CASSPADRGAGNTIYF
>TRBJ2-5|TRBD2|TRBV27|-
TGTGCCAGCAGCCGTCTTGGACTAGCGGGGGGAGACGAGACCCAGTACTTC
CASSRLGLAGGDETQYF
>TRBJ1-5|-|TRBV30|-
TGTGCCTTCTCGGGGACCGCAACCCAGCCCCAGCATTTT
CAFSGTATQPQHF
>TRBJ1-2|-|TRBV28|-
TGTGCCAGCAGTTTAGGGACCTATGGCTACACCTTC
CASSLGTYGYTF
>TRBJ1-4|TRBD1|TRBV6-5|-
TGTGCCAGCAGTAGGCTCGGGACAGGGGCTGAAAAACTGTTTTTT
CASSRLGTGAEKLFF
>TRBJ2-7|-|TRBV6-4|-
TGTGCCAGCAGTGACGAGGGGGACCCGCGCGAGCAGTACTTC
CASSDEGDPREQYF
>TRBJ2-2|TRBD2|TRBV4-1|-
TGCGCCAGCAGCCAAGAGGGGGGACTAGGGATCACCGGGGAGCTGTTTTTT
CASSQEGGLGITGELFF
>TRBJ1-5|TRBD1|TRBV7-8|-
TGTGCCAGCAGCCGCAAGGATAGACAGGGGGCTCAGGGGAGCAATCAGCCCCAGCATTTT
CASSRKDRQGAQGSNQPQHF
>TRBJ1-4|TRBD1|TRBV2|once
TGTGCCAGCGGGAAGACAGGGTTTAATGAAAAACTGTTTTTT
CASGKTGFNEKLFF
>TRBJ2-1|-|TRBV7-8|once
TGTGCCAGCAACCAGGACAGTGTTTACAATGAGCAGTTCTTC
CASNQDSVYNEQFF
>TRBJ2-4|-|TRBV10-2|-
TGCGCCAGCAGTGAGGGCAGAAACATTCAGTACTTC
CASSEGRNIQYF
>TRBJ2-1|TRBD2|TRBV5-1|once
TGCGCCAGCAGCTTGGGGGGGACTAGCGGCTACAATGAGCAGTTCTTC
CASSLGGTSGYNEQFF
>TRBJ1-1|-|TRBV2|-
TGTGCCAGCAGTGGGATGGGTGAAGCTTTCTTT
CASSGMGEAFF
>TRBJ2-1|-|TRBV9|-
TGTGCCAGCAGCGTACATGGGGGAGCCTACAATGAGCAGTTCTTC
CASSVHGGAYNEQFF
>TRBJ1-2|TRBD1|TRBV11-2|-
TGTGCCAGCAGCTTAGATCCGACAGGGAAGTACTATGGCTACACCTTC
CASSLDPTGKYYGYTF
>TRBJ2-6|-|TRBV2|-
TGTGCCAGCTCCCGGAGGGGTACAGGGCTCGGGGCCAACGTCCTGACTTTC
CASSRRGTGLGANVLTF
>TRBJ1-2|TRBD1|TRBV5-5|-
TGTGCCAGCAGCTACACGTCAGGGGGTACGATCGGCTACACCTTC
CASSYTSGGTIGYTF
>TRBJ2-2|TRBD1|TRBV27|-
TGTGCCAGCAGTTACAGGGGCGACACCGGGGAGCTGTTTTTT
CASSYRGDTGELFF
>TRBJ1-1|-|TRBV9|-
TGTGCCAGCAGCGTGGAGAGTTACACTGAAGCTTTCTTT
CASSVESYTEAFF
>TRBJ1-3|-|TRBV4-3|-
TGCGCCAGCAGCCAAGACAGGGGAAACACCATATATTTT
CASSQDRGNTIYF
>TRBJ1-5|-|TRBV28|-
TGTGCCAGCAGTTTGGGACGGGGTTTTCAGCCCCAGCATTTT
CASSLGRGFQPQHF
>TRBJ1-1|-|TRBV11-2|-
TGTGCCAGCAGCTTAGACGGGGGGTCCCTCCGGGCTTTCTTT
CASSLDGGSLRAFF
>TRBJ2-3|TRBD1|TRBV15|-
TGTGCCACCAGCAGAGGGGACAGAAACACAGATACGCAGTATTTT
CATSRGDRNTDTQYF
>TRBJ2-1|TRBD2|TRBV7-8|-
TGTGCCAGCAGCTTAGCCCCCATGGGACTAGCGGGAGATGAGCAGTTCTTC
CASSLAPMGLAGDEQFF
>TRBJ2-1|TRBD2|TRBV7-9|-
TGTGCCAGCAGCAGGACTAGCGGTCAAAACAATGAGCAGTTCTTC
CASSRTSGQNNEQFF
>TRBJ2-1|-|TRBV5-5|-
TGTGCCAGCAGCTTGGACGTCAGCTCCTACAATGAGCAGTTCTTC
CASSLDVSSYNEQFF
>TRBJ2-1|-|TRBV1|-
TGCACCAGCAGCCAAGATTACAGGGCGGCGAATCGGTGGGGGCAGTTCTTC
CTSSQDYRAANRWGQFF
>TRBJ1-6|-|TRBV5-6|-
TGTGCCAGCAGCTTCGGGGGATCCGGTTTCTCCTATAATTCACCCCTCCACTTT
CASSFGGSGFSYNSPLHF
>TRBJ2-1|TRBD2|TRBV7-3|-
TGTGCCAGCAGCTCGACTAGCGGAAATGAGCAGTTCTTC
CASSSTSGNEQFF
>TRBJ2-2|TRBD2|TRBV5-1|-
TGCGCCAGCAGCCCCGAGGGGACTAGCGGGCTACTCTATACCGGGGAGCTGTTTTTT
CASSPEGTSGLLYTGELFF
>TRBJ1-2|TRBD1|TRBV2|few
TGTGCCAGCAGCGGGACAGGGGATGGCTACACCTTC
CASSGTGDGYTF
>TRBJ1-1|-|TRBV28|-
TGTGCCAGCATCGCCCCTAGGGGCAGGGTAACTGAAGCTTTCTTT
CASIAPRGRVTEAFF
>TRBJ1-3|-|TRBV2|once
TGTGCCAGCACCCCCCGACAGACCTCTGGAAACACCATATATTTT
CASTPRQTSGNTIYF
>TRBJ1-2|-|TRBV9|-
TGTGCCAGCGACTGGGGCTCAAGAAAGACCTATGGCTACACCTTC
CASDWGSRKTYGYTF
>TRBJ2-3|-|TRBV4-1|-
TGCGCCAGCAGCCAAGATCACAGGACTAGCACAGATACGCAGTATTTT
CASSQDHRTSTDTQYF
>TRBJ2-1|-|TRBV7-8|-
TGTGCCAGCAGCACTAGTGTGAATGAGCAGTTCTTC
CASSTSVNEQFF
>TRBJ1-5|-|TRBV7-2|few
TGTGCCAGCAGCTTAGTGGTCTCTGGGGGCAATCAGCCCCAGCATTTT
CASSLVVSGGNQPQHF
>TRBJ2-5|-|TRBV18|few
TGTGCCAGCTCGGGTAACTGGGAGACCCAGTACTTC
CASSGNWETQYF
>TRBJ2-7|TRBD1|TRBV11-2|once
TGTGCCAGCAGCTCCCCCCAGGACAGGGTATCCTACGAGCAGTACTTC
CASSSPQDRVSYEQYF
>TRBJ2-1|TRBD2|TRBV6-5|-
TGTGCCAGCAGTCTAGCGGGGGGGAGGAATGAGCAGTTCTTC
CASSLAGGRNEQFF
>TRBJ2-2|TRBD2|TRBV11-2|-
TGTGCCAGCAGCTTAGGCGGGACTAGCGGGGGACCCACCGGGGAGCTGTTTTTT
CASSLGGTSGGPTGELFF
>TRBJ2-5|TRBD2|TRBV5-5|-
TGTGCCAGCAGCTTGGTTAGCGGGCAAGAGACCCAGTACTTC
CASSLVSGQETQYF
>TRBJ2-1|-|TRBV27|once
TGTGCCAGCAGTCCGGACCCCGGTATGGGGGGGCTCCCCAGAGGTGAGCAGTTCTTC
CASSPDPGMGGLPRGEQFF
>TRBJ2-3|-|TRBV7-2|-
TGTGCCAGCAGCTCACGACCCACAGATACGCAGTATTTT
CASSSRPTDTQYF
>TRBJ1-5|-|TRBV5-6|-
TGTGCCAGCAGCTTAAGTACGGATACCCGTCGCAATCAGCCCCAGCATTTT
CASSLSTDTRRNQPQHF
>TRBJ2-2|TRBD1|TRBV5-4|-
TGTGCCAGCAGAGACCGGGACAGGGATTTAGGGGAGCTGTTTTTT
CASRDRDRDLGELFF
>TRBJ1-2|TRBD1|TRBV6-6|-
TGTGCCAGCAGCACGTCGGGACAGCCCGCCGTTGGCTACACCTTC
CASSTSGQPAVGYTF
>TRBJ2-1|-|TRBV30|-
TGTGCCTGGAGGTTGACAAATACAGATTCCCGTAGCTTCTTC
CAWRLTNTDSRSFF
>TRBJ2-5|TRBD1|TRBV6-6|-
TGTGCCAGCAGTTTTCCCGGGACAGGGAGGGAGACCCAGTACTTC
CASSFPGTGRETQYF
>TRBJ2-3|-|TRBV5-1|-
TGCGCCAGCAGCCCAAACACAGATACGCAGTATTTT
CASSPNTDTQYF
>TRBJ2-3|-|TRBV11-2|-
TGTGCCAGCAGCTTAGATCCATATTCAGATACGCAGTATTTT
CASSLDPYSDTQYF
>TRBJ2-2|TRBD2|TRBV7-9|-
TGTGCCAGCAGCTCCCGAAGACTAGCGGGGTCGGCAGGGGAGCTGTTTTTT
CASSSRRLAGSAGELFF